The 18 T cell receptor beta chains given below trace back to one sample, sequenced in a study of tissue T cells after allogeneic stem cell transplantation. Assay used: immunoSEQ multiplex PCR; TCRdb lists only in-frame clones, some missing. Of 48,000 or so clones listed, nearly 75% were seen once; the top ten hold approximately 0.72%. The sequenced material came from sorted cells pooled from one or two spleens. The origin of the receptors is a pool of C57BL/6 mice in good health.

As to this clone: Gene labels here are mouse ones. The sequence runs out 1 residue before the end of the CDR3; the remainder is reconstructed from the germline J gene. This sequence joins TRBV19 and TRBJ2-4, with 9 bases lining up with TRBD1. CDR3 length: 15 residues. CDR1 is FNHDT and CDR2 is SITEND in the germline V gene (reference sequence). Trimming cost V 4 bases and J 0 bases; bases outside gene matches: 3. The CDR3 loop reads CASSLQGASQNTLYF. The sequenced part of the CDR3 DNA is TGTGCCAGCAGTCTACAGGGGGCTAGTCAAAACACCTTGTAC.

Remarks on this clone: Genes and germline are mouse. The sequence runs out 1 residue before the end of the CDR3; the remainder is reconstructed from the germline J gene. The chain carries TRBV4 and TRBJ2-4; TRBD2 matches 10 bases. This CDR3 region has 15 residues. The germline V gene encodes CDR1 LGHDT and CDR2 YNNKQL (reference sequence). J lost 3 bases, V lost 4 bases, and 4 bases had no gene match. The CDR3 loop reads CASSSPDWGQNTLYF. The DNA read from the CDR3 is TGTGCCAGCAGCTCTCCGGACTGGGGGCAAAACACCTTGTAC.

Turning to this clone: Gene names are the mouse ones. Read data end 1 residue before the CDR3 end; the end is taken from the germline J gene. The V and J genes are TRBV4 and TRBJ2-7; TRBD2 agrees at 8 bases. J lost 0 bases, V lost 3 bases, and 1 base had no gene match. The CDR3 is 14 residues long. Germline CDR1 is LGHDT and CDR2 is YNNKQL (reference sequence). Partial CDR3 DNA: TGTGCCAGCAGCTACACTGGGGGCTCCTATGAACAGTAC. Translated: CASSYTGGSYEQY. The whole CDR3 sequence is CASSYTGGSYEQYF.

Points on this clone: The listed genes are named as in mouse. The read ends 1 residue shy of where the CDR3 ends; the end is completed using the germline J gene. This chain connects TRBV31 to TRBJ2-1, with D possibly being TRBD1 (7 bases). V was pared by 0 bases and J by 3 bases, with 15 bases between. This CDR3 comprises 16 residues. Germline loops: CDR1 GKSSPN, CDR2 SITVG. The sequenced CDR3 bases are TGTGCCTGGAGTCTCGGGGGGACAGACCTCTATGCTGAGCAGTTC. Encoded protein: CAWSLGGTDLYAEQF. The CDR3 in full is CAWSLGGTDLYAEQFF.

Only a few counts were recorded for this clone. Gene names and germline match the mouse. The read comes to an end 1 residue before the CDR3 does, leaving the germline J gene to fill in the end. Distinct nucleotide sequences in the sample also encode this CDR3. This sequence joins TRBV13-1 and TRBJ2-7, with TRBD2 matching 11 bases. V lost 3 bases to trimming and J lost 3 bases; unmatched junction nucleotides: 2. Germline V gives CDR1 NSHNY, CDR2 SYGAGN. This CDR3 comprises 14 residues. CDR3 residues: CASSGDWGGYEQYF. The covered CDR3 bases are TGTGCCAGCAGTGGAGACTGGGGGGGCTATGAACAGTAC.

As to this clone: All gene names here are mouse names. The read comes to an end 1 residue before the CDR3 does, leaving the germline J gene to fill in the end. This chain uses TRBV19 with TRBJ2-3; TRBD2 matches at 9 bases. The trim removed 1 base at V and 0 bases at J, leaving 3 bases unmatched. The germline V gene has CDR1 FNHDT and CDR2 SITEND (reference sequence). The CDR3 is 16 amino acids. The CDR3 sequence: CASSILGGSSAETLYF. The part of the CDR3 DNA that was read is TGTGCCAGCAGTATACTGGGGGGGTCTAGTGCAGAAACGCTGTAT.

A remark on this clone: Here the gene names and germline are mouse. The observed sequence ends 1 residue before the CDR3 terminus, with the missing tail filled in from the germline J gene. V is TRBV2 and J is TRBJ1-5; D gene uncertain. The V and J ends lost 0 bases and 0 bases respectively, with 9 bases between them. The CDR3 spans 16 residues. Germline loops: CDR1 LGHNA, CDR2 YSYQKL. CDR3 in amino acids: CASSQEGQNNNQAPLF. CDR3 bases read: TGTGCCAGCAGCCAAGAAGGGCAGAATAACAACCAGGCTCCGCTT.

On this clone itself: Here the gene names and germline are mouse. Incomplete CDR3 DNA: TGTGCCAGCGGGGACTGGGGGGGCTCCACCGGGCAGCTCTAC. Protein sequence: CASGDWGGSTGQLY. The complete CDR3 protein is CASGDWGGSTGQLYF. The chain uses TRBV13-2 and TRBJ2-2, with 13 positions matching TRBD2. The read is 1 residue too short to cover the CDR3 end, so that end is filled in from the germline J gene. Trimming removed 5 bases from V and 4 bases from J; junction bases left unmatched: 2. CDR3 size: 15 residues. CDR1 and CDR2 from the germline V gene are NNHNN and SYGAGS (reference sequence).

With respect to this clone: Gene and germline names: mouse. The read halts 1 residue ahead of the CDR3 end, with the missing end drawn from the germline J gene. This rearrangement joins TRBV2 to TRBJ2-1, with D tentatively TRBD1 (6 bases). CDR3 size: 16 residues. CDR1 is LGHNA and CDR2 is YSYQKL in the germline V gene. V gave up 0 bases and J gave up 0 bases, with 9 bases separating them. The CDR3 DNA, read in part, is TGTGCCAGCAGCCAAGAGGGGACACCTAACTATGCTGAGCAGTTC. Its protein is CASSQEGTPNYAEQF. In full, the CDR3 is CASSQEGTPNYAEQFF.

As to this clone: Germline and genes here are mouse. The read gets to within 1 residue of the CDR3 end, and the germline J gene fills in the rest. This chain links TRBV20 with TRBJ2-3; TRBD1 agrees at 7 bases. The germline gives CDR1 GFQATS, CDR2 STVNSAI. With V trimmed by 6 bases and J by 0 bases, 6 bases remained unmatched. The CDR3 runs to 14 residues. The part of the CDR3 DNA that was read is TGTGGTGCAGCCGGGACAGCTAGTGCAGAAACGCTGTAT. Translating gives CGAAGTASAETLY. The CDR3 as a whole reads CGAAGTASAETLYF.

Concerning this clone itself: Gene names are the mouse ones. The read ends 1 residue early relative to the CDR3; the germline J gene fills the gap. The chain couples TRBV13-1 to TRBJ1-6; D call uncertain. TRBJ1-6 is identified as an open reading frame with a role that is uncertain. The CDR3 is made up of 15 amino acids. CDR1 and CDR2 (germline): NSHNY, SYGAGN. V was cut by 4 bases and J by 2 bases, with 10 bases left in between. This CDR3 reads CASSPGKTYNSPLYF. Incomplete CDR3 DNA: TGTGCCAGCAGTCCCGGCAAAACCTATAATTCGCCCCTCTAC.

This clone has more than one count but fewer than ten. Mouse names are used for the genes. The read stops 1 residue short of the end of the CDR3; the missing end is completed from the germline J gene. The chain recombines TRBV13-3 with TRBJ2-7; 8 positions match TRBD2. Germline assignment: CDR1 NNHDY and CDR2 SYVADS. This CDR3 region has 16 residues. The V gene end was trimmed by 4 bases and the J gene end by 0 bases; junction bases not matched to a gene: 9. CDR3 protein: CASSLSTGASSYEQYF. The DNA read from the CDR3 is TGTGCCAGCAGTCTCTCGACTGGGGCTAGCTCCTATGAACAGTAC.

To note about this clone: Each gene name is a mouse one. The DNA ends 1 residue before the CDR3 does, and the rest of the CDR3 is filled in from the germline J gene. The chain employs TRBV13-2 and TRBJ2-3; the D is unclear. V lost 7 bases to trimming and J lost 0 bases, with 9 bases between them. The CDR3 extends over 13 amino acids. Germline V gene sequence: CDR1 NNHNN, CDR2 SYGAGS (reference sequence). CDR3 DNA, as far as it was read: TGTGCCAGCTGCGGCAATAGTGCAGAAACGCTGTAT. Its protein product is CASCGNSAETLY. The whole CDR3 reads CASCGNSAETLYF.

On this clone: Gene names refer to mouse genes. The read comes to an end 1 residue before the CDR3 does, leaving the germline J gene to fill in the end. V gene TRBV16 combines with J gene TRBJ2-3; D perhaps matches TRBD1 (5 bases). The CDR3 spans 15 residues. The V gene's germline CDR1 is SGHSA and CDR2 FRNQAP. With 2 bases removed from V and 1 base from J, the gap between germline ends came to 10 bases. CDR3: CASSLQGRGAETLYF. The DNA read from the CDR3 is TGTGCAAGCAGCTTACAGGGTAGGGGTGCAGAAACGCTGTAT.

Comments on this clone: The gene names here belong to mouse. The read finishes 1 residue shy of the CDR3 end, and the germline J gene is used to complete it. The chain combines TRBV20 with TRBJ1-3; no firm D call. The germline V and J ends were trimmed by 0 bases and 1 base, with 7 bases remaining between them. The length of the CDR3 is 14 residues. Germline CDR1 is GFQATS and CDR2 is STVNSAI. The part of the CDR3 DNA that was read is TGTGGTGCTAGGGATCCAAAATCTGGAAATACGCTCTAT. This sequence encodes CGARDPKSGNTLY. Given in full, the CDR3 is CGARDPKSGNTLYF.

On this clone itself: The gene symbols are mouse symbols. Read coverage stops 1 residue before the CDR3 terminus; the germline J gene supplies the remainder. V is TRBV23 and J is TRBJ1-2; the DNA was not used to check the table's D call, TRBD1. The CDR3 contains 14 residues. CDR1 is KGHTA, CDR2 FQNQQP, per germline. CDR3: CSSSLQGAGSDYTF. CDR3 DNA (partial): TGCTCCAGCAGTCTACAGGGGGCGGGCTCCGACTACACC.

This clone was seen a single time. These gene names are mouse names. The CDR3 spells CASSQQDRANTEVFF. The part of the CDR3 DNA that was read is TGTGCCAGCAGCCAACAGGACAGGGCAAACACAGAAGTCTTC. The chain couples TRBV5 to TRBJ1-1, with 8 positions matching TRBD1. The read ends 1 residue before the CDR3 terminus; that terminus is restored from the germline J gene. V shed 2 bases and J 0 bases; nucleotides not matched to a gene: 2. CDR3 length: 15 residues. The V gene's germline CDR1 is LGHNA and CDR2 YNLKQL (reference sequence).

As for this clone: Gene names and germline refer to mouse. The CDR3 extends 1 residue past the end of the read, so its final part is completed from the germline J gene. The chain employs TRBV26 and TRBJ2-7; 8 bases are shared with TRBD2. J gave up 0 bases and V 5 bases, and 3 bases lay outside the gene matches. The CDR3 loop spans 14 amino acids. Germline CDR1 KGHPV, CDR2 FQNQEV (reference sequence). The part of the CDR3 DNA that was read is TGTGCCAGCAGTGTAACTGGGGGCTCCTATGAACAGTAC. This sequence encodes CASSVTGGSYEQY. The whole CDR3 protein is CASSVTGGSYEQYF.